Following are 25 T cell receptor beta chains from one sample sequenced in a study of Ad26.COV2.S vaccination and SARS-CoV-2 variants. Clones were sequenced by immunoSEQ multiplex PCR, and TCRdb holds only the in-frame ones, with some missing. Of hundreds of thousands of clones listed, approximately 92% are singletons. Noted treatment: around 19 received Ad26.COV2.S at low or high dose, single or two shots; 5 received placebo; per-sample allocation not given. Specimen acquisition occurred on day 63 following the initial vaccine or placebo injection. This sample comprised peripheral blood, obtained in a trial of Ad26.COV2.S vaccine versus placebo. Receptors were obtained from a person between 18 and 60 years old who received the Ad26.COV2.S COVID-19 vaccine or a placebo.

This clone was recorded once. J is TRBJ1-4 and V is TRBV6-5, with 7 bases lining up with TRBD1. This CDR3 is built from 15 residues. Per the germline V gene, CDR1 is MNHEY and CDR2 is SVGAGI. Trimming cost V 5 bases and J 8 bases; bases outside gene matches: 11. Written as DNA, the CDR3 is TGTGCCAGCAGTACAAAACAGGGGCCTCGCGAAAAACTGTTTTTT. Amino acids: CASSTKQGPREKLFF.

The gene calls are TRBV7-2 and TRBJ1-2; D not certain. This CDR3 spans 13 amino acids. Germline lookup yields CDR1 SGHTA and CDR2 FQGNSA. V dropped 3 bases and J dropped 0 bases, with 5 bases sitting between them. The CDR3 bases are TGTGCCAGCAGCTTCGACACTAACTATGGCTACACCTTC. This sequence encodes CASSFDTNYGYTF.

In this sample, this clone turned up once. This chain connects TRBV28 to TRBJ2-7; 12 nucleotides agree with TRBD1. CDR3 length: 17 residues. V shed 5 bases and J 1 base; nucleotides not matched to a gene: 9. Germline CDR1 reads MDHEN; CDR2 reads SYDVKM. CDR3 loop: CASSAAGQGAFSYEQYV. CDR3 in DNA: TGTGCCAGCAGTGCCGCGGGACAGGGGGCGTTTTCCTACGAGCAGTACGTC.

The chain combines TRBV19 with TRBJ1-1; D uncertain. CDR3 length equals 13 residues. The germline V gene encodes CDR1 LNHDA and CDR2 SQIVND (reference sequence). With 0 bases removed from V and 3 bases from J, the gap between germline ends came to 5 bases. CDR3 sequence: CASSIELYTEAFF. The CDR3 nucleotides read TGTGCCAGTAGTATAGAACTGTACACTGAAGCTTTCTTT. The full variable domain, in which reference TRBV19 and TRBJ1-1 provide the parts outside the CDR3, is DGGITQSPKYLFRKEGQNVTLSCEQNLNHDAMYWYRQDPGQGLRLIYYSQIVNDFQKGDIAEGYSVSREKKESFPLTVTSAQKNPTAFYLCASSIELYTEAFFGQGTRLTVV.

The chain carries TRBV5-8 and TRBJ1-2; no reliable D call. V lost 1 base to trimming and J lost 4 bases, with 14 bases between them. The CDR3 has 15 residues. CDR1 and CDR2 (germline): SGHTS, YDEGEE. The CDR3 reads CASSLSGYETYGYTF. The CDR3 nucleotides read TGTGCCAGCAGCTTGTCGGGATATGAGACCTATGGCTACACCTTC.

The chain recombines TRBV19 with TRBJ1-1; D is uncertain. CDR1 is LNHDA and CDR2 is SQIVND in the germline V gene (reference sequence). The V and J ends lost 3 bases and 2 bases respectively, with 13 bases between them. CDR3 size: 15 residues. CDR3 sequence: CASSMVLRYNTEAFF. In DNA form, the CDR3 reads TGTGCCAGTAGTATGGTTTTACGGTACAACACTGAAGCTTTCTTT. The full variable domain, its missing parts supplied by reference TRBV19 and TRBJ1-1, is DGGITQSPKYLFRKEGQNVTLSCEQNLNHDAMYWYRQDPGQGLRLIYYSQIVNDFQKGDIAEGYSVSREKKESFPLTVTSAQKNPTAFYLCASSMVLRYNTEAFFGQGTRLTVV.

The rearrangement links TRBV5-6 to TRBJ2-3; weak D call: TRBD1 (5 bases). The germline V and J ends were trimmed by 5 bases and 3 bases, with 10 bases remaining between them. The CDR3 is 13 residues long. Germline V CDR1 and CDR2: SGHDT, YYEEEE. Here the CDR3 DNA reads TGTGCCAGCAGTTCGTCAGGGACAGATACGCAGTATTTT. This codes for CASSSSGTDTQYF.

The CDR3 is CASSFNLGGGREQFF. The DNA of the CDR3 is TGTGCCAGCAGCTTTAATTTGGGGGGAGGGCGTGAGCAGTTCTTC. The chain carries TRBV5-4 and TRBJ2-1; 7 bases match TRBD2. CDR3 length: 15 residues. Germline assignment: CDR1 SGHNT and CDR2 YYREEE (reference sequence). V gave up 2 bases and J gave up 9 bases; unmatched junction bases: 11.

This rearrangement joins TRBV18 to TRBJ2-3, with 10 nucleotides matching TRBD1. V shed 5 bases, J shed 4 bases, and the junction held 6 bases outside the gene matches. The CDR3 totals 15 residues. CDR1 KGHSH and CDR2 LQKENI come from the germline V gene. The CDR3 reads CASSSRQGASDTQYF. The CDR3 nucleotides are TGTGCCAGCTCATCAAGACAGGGGGCTTCAGATACGCAGTATTTT.

A single count supports this clone. This rearrangement joins TRBV5-5 to TRBJ2-3, with D perhaps TRBD2 (7 bases). Germline V gene lookup returns CDR1 SGHKS and CDR2 YYEKEE (reference sequence). The V gene lost 5 bases and the J gene lost 2 bases, with 15 bases spanning the gap. The CDR3 sequence is 15 residues long. CDR3 sequence reads: CASRPRGGNTDTQYF. For the CDR3, the DNA is TGTGCCAGCAGACCAAGGGGGGGAAACACAGATACGCAGTATTTT. Variable domain in full (rest from reference TRBV5-5 and TRBJ2-3): DAGVTQSPTHLIKTRGQQVTLRCSPISGHKSVSWYQQVLGQGPQFIFQYYEKEERGRGNFPDRFSARQFPNYSSELNVNALLLGDSALYLCASRPRGGNTDTQYFGPGTRLTVL.

The chain couples TRBV5-1 to TRBJ2-5; possible D gene TRBD2, 6 bases. V lost 1 base, J lost 2 bases, and 9 bases lay in between. Per the germline V gene, CDR1 is SGHRS and CDR2 is YFSETQ. This CDR3 is built from 14 residues. For the CDR3, the DNA is TGCGCCAGCAGCTTGACTAGCTTACAAGAGACCCAGTACTTC. It translates to CASSLTSLQETQYF.

The rearrangement uses TRBV5-6 and TRBJ1-2; a possible D gene is TRBD1 (6 bases). The germline gives CDR1 SGHDT, CDR2 YYEEEE. The CDR3 is 13 amino acids. The V end was cut by 3 bases, the J end by 5 bases, with 11 bases between. The CDR3 nucleotides read TGTGCCAGCAGCTCAACAGGGCTTTATGGCTACACCTTC. This sequence encodes CASSSTGLYGYTF.

The count of this clone is one. Here the CDR3 DNA reads TGTGCCAGCAGCTTGGCGCTCTCTAACTATGGCTACACCTTC. Its protein is CASSLALSNYGYTF. V is TRBV5-4 and J is TRBJ1-2; D gene ambiguous. With 0 bases removed from V and 0 bases from J, the gap between germline ends came to 6 bases. The CDR3 sequence is 14 residues long. In germline, CDR1 is SGHNT, CDR2 YYREEE (reference sequence).

This chain connects TRBV19 to TRBJ1-6; 8 bases map to TRBD1. The length of the CDR3 is 14 residues. CDR1 is LNHDA, CDR2 SQIVND, per germline (reference sequence). Losses at the gene ends were 3 bases for V and 12 bases for J; bases not matched to a gene: 7. DNA for the CDR3: TGTGCCAGTAGTATCGGATCACAGGGGGGACCCCTCCACTTT. This encodes CASSIGSQGGPLHF.

The chain joins TRBV7-3 to TRBJ1-1, with TRBD1 matching over 7 bases. V was pared by 4 bases and J by 10 bases, with 12 bases of the junction left unmatched. This CDR3 region has 14 residues. Germline lookup yields CDR1 SGHTA and CDR2 FQGTGA. The CDR3 bases are TGTGCCAGCAGCTCGGGACAGCTGCCCCACCTAGCTTTCTTT. Its protein is CASSSGQLPHLAFF.

The chain carries TRBV19 and TRBJ1-5; D gene unclear. Germline V gives CDR1 LNHDA, CDR2 SQIVND (reference sequence). The CDR3 has 17 amino acids. V dropped 5 bases and J dropped 1 base, with 18 bases sitting between them. This CDR3 reads CASSSPPGSRSNQPQHF. CDR3 DNA: TGTGCCAGTAGTTCCCCGCCGGGGAGCCGAAGCAATCAGCCCCAGCATTTT. The variable domain in full, with the rest retrieved from reference TRBV19 and TRBJ1-5, is DGGITQSPKYLFRKEGQNVTLSCEQNLNHDAMYWYRQDPGQGLRLIYYSQIVNDFQKGDIAEGYSVSREKKESFPLTVTSAQKNPTAFYLCASSSPPGSRSNQPQHFGDGTRLSIL.

The chain is built from TRBV29-1 and TRBJ2-7, with D hard to call. Trimming shortened V by 5 bases and J by 0 bases, and 8 bases separated the two germline ends. Germline-derived CDR1 and CDR2 are SQVTM and ANQGSEA. This CDR3 is built from 12 residues. CDR3 sequence: CSVSGFSYEQYF. The CDR3 DNA follows: TGCAGCGTTTCCGGGTTCTCCTACGAGCAGTACTTC.

This chain joins TRBV4-3 and TRBJ2-7; 16 bases match TRBD2. CDR1 is LGHNA, CDR2 YSLEER, per germline. CDR3 length equals 18 residues. V shed 5 bases, J shed 3 bases, and the junction held 10 bases outside the gene matches. The CDR3 spells CASSYSAGTSGGVYEQYF. Here the CDR3 DNA reads TGCGCCAGCAGCTACTCAGCCGGGACTAGCGGGGGGGTCTACGAGCAGTACTTC.

V usage is TRBV5-5 and J usage is TRBJ1-4; D uncertain. V lost 3 bases to trimming and J lost 6 bases, with 12 bases between them. This CDR3 region has 14 residues. Germline loops: CDR1 SGHKS, CDR2 YYEKEE (reference sequence). The CDR3 is CASSSLSRDEKLFF. In DNA, the CDR3 is TGTGCCAGCAGCTCCCTTAGTCGGGATGAAAAACTGTTTTTT.

The J gene is TRBJ1-2, the V gene TRBV18; the D gene is possibly TRBD1 (5 bases). The CDR3 runs to 12 residues. Per the germline V gene, CDR1 is KGHSH and CDR2 is LQKENI. The V end lost 4 bases, the J end lost 8 bases, and 11 bases lay between the germline ends. The CDR3 sequence is CASSRRAAGYTF. DNA of the CDR3: TGTGCCAGCTCACGCAGGGCGGCCGGCTACACCTTC.

The chain carries TRBV5-1 and TRBJ1-1; D unresolved. CDR1 and CDR2 (germline): SGHRS, YFSETQ. Trimming removed 0 bases from V and 1 base from J, with 7 bases in between. The CDR3 runs 14 residues. The CDR3 sequence is CASSLGWENTEAFF. CDR3 bases: TGCGCCAGCAGCTTGGGGTGGGAGAACACTGAAGCTTTCTTT. Looking up the rest from reference TRBV5-1 and TRBJ1-1 gives the full variable domain: KAGVTQTPRYLIKTRGQQVTLSCSPISGHRSVSWYQQTPGQGLQFLFEYFSETQRNKGNFPGRFSGRQFSNSRSEMNVSTLELGDSALYLCASSLGWENTEAFFGQGTRLTVV.

The genes are TRBV18 and TRBJ1-1, with a possible D match to TRBD1 (6 bases). Germline CDR1 and CDR2: KGHSH and LQKENI. The CDR3 runs 14 residues. V was pared by 5 bases and J by 1 base, with 11 bases between. The CDR3 region has the DNA TGTGCCAGCTCAAGGGGGACCGGGAACACTGAAGCTTTCTTT. Protein: CASSRGTGNTEAFF.

The V gene is TRBV5-1, the J gene TRBJ2-7, with D hard to call. Germline V gives CDR1 SGHRS, CDR2 YFSETQ. The CDR3 runs 13 residues. V shed 6 bases and J shed 3 bases, with 13 bases lying between them. CDR3 loop: CASTLSLGYEQYV. As DNA, the CDR3 is TGCGCCAGCACCCTAAGCTTGGGCTACGAGCAGTACGTC.

This clone appeared a single time. This chain connects TRBV5-4 to TRBJ2-2; the D is unclear. V lost 0 bases to trimming and J lost 2 bases, with 2 bases between them. Germline V gene sequence: CDR1 SGHNT, CDR2 YYREEE (reference sequence). There are 13 residues in the CDR3. The CDR3 loop reads CASSLDNTGELFF. In DNA form, the CDR3 reads TGTGCCAGCAGCTTGGACAACACCGGGGAGCTGTTTTTT.

This clone came up a few times. The rearrangement uses TRBV27 and TRBJ2-7; TRBD2 aligns across 8 bases. Looked up from germline, CDR1 is MNHEY and CDR2 is SMNVEV (reference sequence). Trimming removed 3 bases from V and 3 bases from J; junction bases left unmatched: 10. CDR3 size: 16 residues. CDR3 in amino acids: CASSFLGRGGNYEQYF. CDR3 DNA sequence: TGTGCCAGCAGTTTTCTTGGTCGGGGGGGAAACTACGAGCAGTACTTC.